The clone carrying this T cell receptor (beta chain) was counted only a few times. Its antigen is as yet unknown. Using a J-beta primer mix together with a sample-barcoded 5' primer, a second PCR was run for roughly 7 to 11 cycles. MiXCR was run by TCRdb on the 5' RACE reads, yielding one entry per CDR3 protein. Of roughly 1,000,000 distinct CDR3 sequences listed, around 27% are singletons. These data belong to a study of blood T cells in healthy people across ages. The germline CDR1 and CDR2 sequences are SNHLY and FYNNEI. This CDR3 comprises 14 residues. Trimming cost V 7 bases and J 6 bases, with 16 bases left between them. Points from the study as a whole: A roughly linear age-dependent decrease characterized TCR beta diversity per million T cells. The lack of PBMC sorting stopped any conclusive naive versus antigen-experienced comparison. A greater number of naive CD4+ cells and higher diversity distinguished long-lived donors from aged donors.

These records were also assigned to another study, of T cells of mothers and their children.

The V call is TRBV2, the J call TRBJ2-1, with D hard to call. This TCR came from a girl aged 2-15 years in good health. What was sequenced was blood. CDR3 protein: CASNAAKGSNEQFF. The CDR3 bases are TGTGCCAGCAACGCCGCCAAGGGTTCCAATGAGCAGTTCTTC.